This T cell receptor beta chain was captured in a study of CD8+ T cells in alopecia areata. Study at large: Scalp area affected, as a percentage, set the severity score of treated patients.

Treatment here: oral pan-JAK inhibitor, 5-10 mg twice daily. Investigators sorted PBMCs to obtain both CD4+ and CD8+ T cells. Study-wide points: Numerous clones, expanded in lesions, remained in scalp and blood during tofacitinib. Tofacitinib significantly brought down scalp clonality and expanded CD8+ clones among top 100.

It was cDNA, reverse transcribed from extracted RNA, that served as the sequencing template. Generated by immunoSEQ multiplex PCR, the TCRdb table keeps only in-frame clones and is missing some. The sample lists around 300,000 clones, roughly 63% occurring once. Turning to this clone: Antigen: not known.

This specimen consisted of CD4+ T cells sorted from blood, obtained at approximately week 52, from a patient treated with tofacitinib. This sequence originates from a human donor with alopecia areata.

The DNA of the CDR3 is TGCAGCGTTCAAGCAGGAAATTCACCCCTCCACTTT. Protein product: CSVQAGNSPLHF. The chain employs TRBV29-1 and TRBJ1-6; no clear D gene. Trimming pared 5 bases from V and 7 bases from J, leaving 9 bases between. The CDR3 has 12 residues. Germline V CDR1 and CDR2: SQVTM, ANQGSEA.